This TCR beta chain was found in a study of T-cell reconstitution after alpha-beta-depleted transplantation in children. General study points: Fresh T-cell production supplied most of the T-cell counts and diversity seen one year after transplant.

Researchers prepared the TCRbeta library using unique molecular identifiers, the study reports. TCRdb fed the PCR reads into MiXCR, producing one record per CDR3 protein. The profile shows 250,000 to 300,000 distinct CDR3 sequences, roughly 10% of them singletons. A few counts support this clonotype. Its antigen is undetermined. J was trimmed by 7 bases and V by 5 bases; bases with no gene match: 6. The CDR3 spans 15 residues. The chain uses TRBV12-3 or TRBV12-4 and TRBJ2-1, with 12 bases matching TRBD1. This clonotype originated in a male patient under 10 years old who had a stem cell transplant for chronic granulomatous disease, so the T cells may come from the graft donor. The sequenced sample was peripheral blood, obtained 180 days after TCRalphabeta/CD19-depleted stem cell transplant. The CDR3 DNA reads TGTGCCAGCAGTCGGGACAGGGGGCAGGGAAATGAGCAGTTCTTC. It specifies CASSRDRGQGNEQFF.